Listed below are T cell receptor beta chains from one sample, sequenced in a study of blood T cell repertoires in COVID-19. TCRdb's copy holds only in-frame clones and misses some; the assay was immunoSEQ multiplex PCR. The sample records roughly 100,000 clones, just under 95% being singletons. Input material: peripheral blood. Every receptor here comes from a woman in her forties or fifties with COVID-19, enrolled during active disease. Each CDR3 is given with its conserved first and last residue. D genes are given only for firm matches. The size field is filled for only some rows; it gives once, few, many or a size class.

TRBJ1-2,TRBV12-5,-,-,CASGLVTGIDGYTF,TGTGCTAGTGGTTTGGTAACCGGGATCGATGGCTACACCTTC
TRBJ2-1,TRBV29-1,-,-,CSVERVNYNEQFF,TGCAGCGTTGAGAGGGTTAACTACAATGAGCAGTTCTTC
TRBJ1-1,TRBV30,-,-,CAWSTTRNTEAFF,TGTGCCTGGAGTACTACAAGGAACACTGAAGCTTTCTTT
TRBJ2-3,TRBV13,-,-,CASSLALQQGRRTDTQYF,TGTGCCAGCAGCTTAGCGCTCCAACAGGGTCGGCGCACAGATACGCAGTATTTT
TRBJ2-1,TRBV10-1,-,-,CASSEDRNNEQFF,TGCGCCAGCAGTGAGGACAGGAACAATGAGCAGTTCTTC
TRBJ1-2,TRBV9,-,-,CASSANPHSNYGYTF,TGTGCCAGCAGCGCAAACCCTCACAGTAACTATGGCTACACCTTC
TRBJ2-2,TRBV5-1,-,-,CASSLTGGELFF,TGCGCCAGCAGCCTTACAGGGGGGGAGCTGTTTTTT
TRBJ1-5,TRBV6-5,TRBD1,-,CASTDRWGQPQHF,TGTGCCAGCACGGACAGGTGGGGTCAGCCCCAGCATTTT
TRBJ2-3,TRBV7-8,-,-,CASSLLTSQDTQYF,TGTGCCAGCAGCTTGCTAACTAGCCAAGATACGCAGTATTTT
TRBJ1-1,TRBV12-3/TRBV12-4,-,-,CASSLGANTEAFF,TGTGCCAGCAGTTTAGGGGCGAACACTGAAGCTTTCTTT
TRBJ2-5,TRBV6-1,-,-,CASSESWYQETQYF,TGTGCCAGCAGTGAAAGCTGGTACCAAGAGACCCAGTACTTC
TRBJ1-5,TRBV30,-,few,CAWSVRQGGNQPQHF,TGTGCCTGGAGTGTAAGGCAGGGAGGAAATCAGCCCCAGCATTTT
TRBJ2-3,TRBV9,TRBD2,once,CASSPHWGRGASTDTQYF,TGTGCCAGCAGCCCCCACTGGGGGCGGGGGGCTAGCACAGATACGCAGTATTTT
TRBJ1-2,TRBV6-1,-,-,CASSEVGRSSYGYTF,TGTGCCAGCAGTGAAGTCGGGAGATCTTCCTATGGCTACACCTTC
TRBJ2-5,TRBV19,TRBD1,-,CASSVGQGFQETQYF,TGTGCCAGTAGTGTGGGACAGGGCTTCCAAGAGACCCAGTACTTC
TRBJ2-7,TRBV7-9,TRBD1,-,CASSQGQGVVQQYF,TGTGCCAGCAGCCAGGGACAGGGCGTTGTACAGCAGTACTTC
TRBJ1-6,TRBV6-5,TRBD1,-,CASTRQGGLSPLHF,TGTGCCAGCACCCGACAGGGGGGGCTTTCACCCCTCCACTTT
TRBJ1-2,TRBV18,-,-,CASSPRGEGNPSRNGYTF,TGTGCCAGCTCACCACGGGGAGAGGGAAACCCCTCACGCAATGGCTACACCTTC
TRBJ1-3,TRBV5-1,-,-,CASSLVPDSFTPGNTIYF,TGCGCCAGCAGCTTGGTCCCGGACAGTTTTACTCCTGGAAACACCATATATTTT
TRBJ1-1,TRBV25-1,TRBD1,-,CASGDRGRTEAFF,TGTGCCAGCGGAGACAGGGGGAGGACTGAAGCTTTCTTT
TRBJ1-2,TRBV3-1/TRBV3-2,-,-,CASSQDVLFYGYTF,TGTGCCAGCAGCCAAGACGTACTTTTCTATGGCTACACCTTC
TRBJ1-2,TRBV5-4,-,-,CASSFGGEAYGYTF,TGTGCCAGCAGCTTTGGAGGGGAGGCCTATGGCTACACCTTC
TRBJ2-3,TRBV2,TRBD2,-,CASSEGSGVSYF,TGTGCCAGCAGTGAGGGTAGCGGGGTATCGTATTTT
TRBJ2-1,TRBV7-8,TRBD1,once,CASSSRTGKVANEQFF,TGTGCCAGCAGCTCTCGGACAGGGAAAGTTGCAAATGAGCAGTTCTTC
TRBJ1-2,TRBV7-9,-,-,CASSLVGGPNYGYTF,TGTGCCAGCAGCTTAGTCGGGGGACCTAACTATGGCTACACCTTC
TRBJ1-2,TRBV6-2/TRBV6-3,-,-,CASSYMGGTRGYTF,TGTGCCAGCAGTTACATGGGGGGGACGCGTGGCTACACCTTC
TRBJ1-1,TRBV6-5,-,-,CASSYLRGTEAFF,TGTGCCAGCAGTTACCTTCGGGGCACTGAAGCTTTCTTT
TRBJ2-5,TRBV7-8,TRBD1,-,CASSSDRGRVETQYF,TGTGCCAGCAGCTCGGACAGGGGGCGAGTTGAGACCCAGTACTTC
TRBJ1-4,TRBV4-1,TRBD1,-,CASSQEFGTGDNEKLFF,TGCGCCAGCAGCCAAGAATTCGGGACAGGGGACAATGAAAAACTGTTTTTT
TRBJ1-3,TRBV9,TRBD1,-,CASSVNGGQVSSGNTIYF,TGTGCCAGCAGCGTGAACGGGGGACAGGTTAGCTCTGGAAACACCATATATTTT
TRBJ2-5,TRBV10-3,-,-,CAISAVRSQQETQYF,TGTGCCATCAGTGCTGTGAGGTCGCAACAAGAGACCCAGTACTTC
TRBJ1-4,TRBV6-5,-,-,CASRVTSATNEKLFF,TGTGCCAGCAGGGTAACAAGTGCAACTAATGAAAAACTGTTTTTT
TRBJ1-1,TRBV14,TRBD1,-,CASSRRTGLGTEAFF,TGTGCCAGCAGCCGCCGGACAGGGCTGGGCACTGAAGCTTTCTTT
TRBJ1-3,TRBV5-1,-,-,CASSPSRDFGTIYF,TGCGCCAGCAGCCCGAGCCGGGATTTCGGCACCATATATTTT
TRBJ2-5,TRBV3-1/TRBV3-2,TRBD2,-,CASSQGRGQETQYF,TGTGCCAGCAGCCAAGGGCGGGGGCAAGAGACCCAGTACTTC
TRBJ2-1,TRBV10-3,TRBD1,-,CAISESLWTGNNEQFF,TGTGCCATCAGTGAGTCCCTTTGGACAGGAAACAATGAGCAGTTCTTC
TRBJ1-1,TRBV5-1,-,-,CASSLVSGGGGTEAFF,TGCGCCAGCAGCTTAGTCTCTGGGGGAGGAGGAACTGAAGCTTTCTTT
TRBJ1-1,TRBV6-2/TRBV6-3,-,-,CASSYSSQGIPEAFF,TGTGCCAGCAGTTACTCGAGCCAGGGGATCCCTGAAGCTTTCTTT
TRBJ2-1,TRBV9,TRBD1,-,CASLFDRGSYNEQFF,TGTGCCAGCCTCTTTGACAGGGGGTCCTACAATGAGCAGTTCTTC
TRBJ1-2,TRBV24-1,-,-,CATSDSTRQESYYGYTF,TGTGCCACCAGTGATTCGACCCGACAGGAGTCCTACTATGGCTACACCTTC
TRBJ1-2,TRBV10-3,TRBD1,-,CAISEDRGIYGYTF,TGTGCCATCAGTGAAGACAGGGGGATCTATGGCTACACCTTC
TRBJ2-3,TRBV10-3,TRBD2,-,CAIMSGGTDTQYF,TGTGCCATCATGAGCGGGGGGACAGATACGCAGTATTTT
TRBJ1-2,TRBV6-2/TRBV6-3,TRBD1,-,CASSYWPQGAGYGYTF,TGTGCCAGCAGTTACTGGCCCCAGGGGGCTGGCTATGGCTACACCTTC
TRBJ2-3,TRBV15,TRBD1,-,CATSRDRQGADTQYF,TGTGCCACCAGCAGAGATCGACAGGGTGCAGATACGCAGTATTTT
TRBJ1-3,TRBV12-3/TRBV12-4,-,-,CASTYSGNTIYF,TGTGCCAGCACCTACTCTGGAAACACCATATATTTT
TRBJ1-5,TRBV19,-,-,CASSIVNSNQPQHF,TGTGCCAGTAGTATAGTCAATAGCAATCAGCCCCAGCATTTT
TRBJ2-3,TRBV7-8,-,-,CASSPRDGEVQYF,TGTGCCAGCAGCCCCAGAGACGGGGAGGTGCAGTATTTT
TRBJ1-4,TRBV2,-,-,CASSGSVRANEKLFF,TGTGCCAGCAGTGGTTCGGTCAGGGCTAATGAAAAACTGTTTTTT